Below are 3 T cell receptor beta chains sequenced from a single sample in a study of blood T cell repertoires in COVID-19. Clones were sequenced by immunoSEQ multiplex PCR, and TCRdb holds only the in-frame ones, with some missing. The table has about 150,000 clones, 80% to 90% seen once; the top ten hold around a fifth. Material for sequencing was peripheral blood. These receptors were taken from a woman in her seventies who had recovered from COVID-19.

This clone has a count of ten or more. The V call is TRBV2, the J call TRBJ2-5; D call uncertain. The CDR3 totals 13 residues. CDR1 is SNHLY and CDR2 is FYNNEI in the germline V gene. Trimming pared 4 bases from V and 4 bases from J, leaving 10 bases between. The CDR3 coding sequence is TGTGCCAGCAGTGTATCTCCCAGAGAGACCCAGTACTTC. Encoded protein: CASSVSPRETQYF.

This chain links TRBV29-1 with TRBJ1-2; D remains ambiguous. The V end was cut by 4 bases, the J end by 0 bases, with 3 bases between. Germline V CDR1 and CDR2: SQVTM, ANQGSEA. The CDR3 covers 11 residues. DNA for the CDR3: TGCAGCGTTGGAGCTAACTATGGCTACACCTTC. The encoded protein is CSVGANYGYTF.

The DNA for the CDR3 is TGTGCCAGCAGTTACGGGACTAGCGGGCGGGAGACCCAGTACTTC. This translates into CASSYGTSGRETQYF. The chain carries TRBV6-6 and TRBJ2-5; the match to TRBD2 covers 12 bases. This CDR3 spans 15 amino acids. Trimming at V came to 2 bases and at J to 5 bases, leaving 3 bases not matched to a gene. CDR1 MNHNY and CDR2 SVGAGI come from the germline V gene (reference sequence).